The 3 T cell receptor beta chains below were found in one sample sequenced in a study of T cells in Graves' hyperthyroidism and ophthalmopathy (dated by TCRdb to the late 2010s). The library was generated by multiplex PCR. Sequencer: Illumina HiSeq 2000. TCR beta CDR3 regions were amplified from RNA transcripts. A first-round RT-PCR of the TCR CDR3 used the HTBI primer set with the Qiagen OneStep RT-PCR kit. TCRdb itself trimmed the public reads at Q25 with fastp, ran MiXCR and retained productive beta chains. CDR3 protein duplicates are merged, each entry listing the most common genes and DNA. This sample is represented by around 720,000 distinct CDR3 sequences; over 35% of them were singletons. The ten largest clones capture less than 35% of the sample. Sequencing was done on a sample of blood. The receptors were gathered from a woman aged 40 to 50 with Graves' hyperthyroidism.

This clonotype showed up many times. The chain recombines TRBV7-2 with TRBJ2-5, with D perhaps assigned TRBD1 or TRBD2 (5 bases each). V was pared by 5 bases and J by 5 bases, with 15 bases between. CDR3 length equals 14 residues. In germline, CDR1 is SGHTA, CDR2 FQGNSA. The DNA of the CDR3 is TGTGCCAGCAGCCCCGGGGCTGGGGTGGAGACCCAGTACTTC. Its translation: CASSPGAGVETQYF. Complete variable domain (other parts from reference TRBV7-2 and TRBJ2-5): GAGVSQSPSNKVTEKGKDVELRCDPISGHTALYWYRQSLGQGLEFLIYFQGNSAPDKSGLPSDRFSAERTGGSVSTLTIQRTQQEDSAVYLCASSPGAGVETQYFGPGTRLLVL.

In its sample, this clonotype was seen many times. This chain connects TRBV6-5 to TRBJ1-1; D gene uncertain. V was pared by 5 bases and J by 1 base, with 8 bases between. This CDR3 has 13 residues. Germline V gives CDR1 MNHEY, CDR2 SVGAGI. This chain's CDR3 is CASSTYKNTEAFF. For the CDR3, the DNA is TGTGCCAGCAGTACGTACAAGAACACTGAAGCTTTCTTT.

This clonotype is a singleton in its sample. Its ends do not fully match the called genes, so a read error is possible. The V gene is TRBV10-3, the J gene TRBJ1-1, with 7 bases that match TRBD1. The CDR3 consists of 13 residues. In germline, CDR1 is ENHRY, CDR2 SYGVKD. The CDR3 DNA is TGTGCCAGCAGTGAAATCAGGGGGTTCGATGCTTTCTTT. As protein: CASSEIRGFDAFF.